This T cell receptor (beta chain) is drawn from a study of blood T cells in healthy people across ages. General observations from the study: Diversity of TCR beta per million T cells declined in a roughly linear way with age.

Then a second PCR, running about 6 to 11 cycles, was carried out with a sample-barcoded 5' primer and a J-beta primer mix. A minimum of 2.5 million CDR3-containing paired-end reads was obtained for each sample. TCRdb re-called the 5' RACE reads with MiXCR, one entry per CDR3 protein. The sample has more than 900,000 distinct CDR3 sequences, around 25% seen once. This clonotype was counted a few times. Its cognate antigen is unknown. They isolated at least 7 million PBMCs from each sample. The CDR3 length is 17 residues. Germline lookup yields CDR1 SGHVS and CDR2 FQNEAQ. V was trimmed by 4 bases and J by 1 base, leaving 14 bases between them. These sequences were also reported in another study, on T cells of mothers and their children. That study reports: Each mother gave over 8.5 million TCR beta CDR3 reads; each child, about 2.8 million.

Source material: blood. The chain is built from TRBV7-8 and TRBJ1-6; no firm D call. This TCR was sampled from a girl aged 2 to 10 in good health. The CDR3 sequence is CASSSKMGISYNSPLHF. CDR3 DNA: TGTGCCAGCAGCTCTAAGATGGGGATATCCTATAATTCACCCCTCCACTTT. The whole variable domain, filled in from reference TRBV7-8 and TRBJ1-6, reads GAGVSQSPRYKVAKRGQDVALRCDPISGHVSLFWYQQALGQGPEFLTYFQNEAQLDKSGLPSDRFFAERPEGSVSTLKIQRTQQEDSAVYLCASSSKMGISYNSPLHFGNGTRLTVT.